This TCR beta chain came from a study of blood T cell repertoires in COVID-19. Profiling relied on immunoSEQ multiplex PCR, and the TCRdb table lists in-frame clones only, not all of them. The table shows fewer than 250,000 clones, with just under 85% occurring only once. Germline assignment: CDR1 SGDLS and CDR2 YYNGEE. Trimming removed 3 bases from V and 5 bases from J; junction bases left unmatched: 6. There are 14 residues in the CDR3. The genes are TRBV9 and TRBJ2-3; 7 bases fit TRBD1. The sequenced material came from peripheral blood. The sequence was collected from a woman between 55 and 75 years old with active or convalescent COVID-19. In nucleotides, the CDR3 is TGTGCCAGCAGCGCGCCTAACAGGGGAGATACGCAGTATTTT. It codes for CASSAPNRGDTQYF.